These 12 T cell receptor beta chains share one sample of origin, sequenced in a study of blood T cell repertoires in COVID-19. Data came from immunoSEQ multiplex PCR; TCRdb stores just in-frame clones and leaves some out. Of a few hundred thousand clones detected, 89% appear once; the ten largest clones hold 0.94%. Sequencing was carried out using peripheral blood. Source of these receptors: a woman in her thirties or forties who had recovered from COVID-19.

This clone came up once. The rearrangement uses TRBV14 and TRBJ2-4, with 11 positions matching TRBD2. From germline, CDR1 is SGHDN and CDR2 FVKESK. With 4 bases clipped from V and 6 bases from J, the junction kept 5 bases outside the gene matches. The CDR3 loop spans 15 amino acids. Here the CDR3 DNA reads TGTGCCAGCAGCCGAGCGGGGACTAGCGGAAACATTCAGTACTTC. Protein product: CASSRAGTSGNIQYF.

The chain combines TRBV7-9 with TRBJ2-7; TRBD1 matches at 8 bases. The CDR3 sequence is 14 residues long. Germline CDR1 reads SEHNR; CDR2 reads FQNEAQ (reference sequence). Trimming removed 3 bases from V and 2 bases from J; junction bases left unmatched: 3. CDR3 sequence reads: CASSFGQGPYEQYF. The CDR3 DNA follows: TGTGCCAGCAGCTTCGGACAGGGACCCTACGAGCAGTACTTC.

The rearrangement joins TRBV3-1 (or the pseudogene TRBV3-2) to TRBJ2-1; possibly TRBD1 for D (6 bases). This CDR3 is built from 17 residues. Germline assignment: CDR1 LGHDT and CDR2 YNNKEL (reference sequence). Trimming took off 0 bases at V and 8 bases at J, with 20 bases between the two ends. The CDR3 sequence is CASSQDGAGAQGYEQFF. The CDR3 DNA follows: TGTGCCAGCAGCCAAGATGGGGCAGGTGCACAGGGTTATGAGCAGTTCTTC.

The genes are TRBV7-3 and TRBJ2-3; 10 bases are shared with TRBD2. CDR1 and CDR2 (germline): SGHTA, FQGTGA. V shed 2 bases and J 2 bases; nucleotides not matched to a gene: 7. The CDR3 is 17 residues long. The CDR3 loop reads CASSLGLAVTSTDTQYF. CDR3 DNA sequence: TGTGCCAGCAGCTTAGGACTAGCGGTTACGTCCACAGATACGCAGTATTTT.

The chain links TRBV1 to TRBJ2-2; no DNA check was done on the table's D call, TRBD2. TRBV1 corresponds to a pseudogene. The CDR3 totals 16 residues. CDR3 loop: CTSSPGTSGNTGELFF. In DNA, the CDR3 is TGCACCAGCAGCCCCGGGACTAGCGGTAACACCGGGGAGCTGTTTTTT.

The rearrangement links TRBV19 to TRBJ1-1, with TRBD1 as a possible D gene (6 bases). V was shortened by 0 bases and J by 4 bases, with 12 bases between the two germline ends. The CDR3 runs 15 residues. Per germline, CDR1 LNHDA and CDR2 SQIVND (reference sequence). The CDR3 DNA reads TGTGCCAGTAGTATAGACAGGGGATTGGTCACTGAAGCTTTCTTT. Protein: CASSIDRGLVTEAFF.

The rearrangement links TRBV28 to TRBJ1-2; unclear D gene. This CDR3 has 15 amino acids. Germline CDR1 reads MDHEN; CDR2 reads SYDVKM. With 6 bases removed from V and 5 bases from J, the gap between germline ends came to 19 bases. CDR3 sequence reads: CASSFGVLSAYGYTF. CDR3 DNA: TGTGCCAGCAGCTTCGGGGTTTTGTCTGCTTATGGCTACACCTTC.

This clone was counted only a few times. This chain connects TRBV5-1 to TRBJ1-3; the match to TRBD1 covers 8 bases. Losses at the gene ends were 4 bases for V and 0 bases for J; bases not matched to a gene: 9. Germline V gene lookup returns CDR1 SGHRS and CDR2 YFSETQ. The CDR3 spans 17 residues. In DNA form, the CDR3 reads TGCGCCAGCAGCCCCACCACCGGGACAGGCTCTGGAAACACCATATATTTT. Translated: CASSPTTGTGSGNTIYF.

The chain uses TRBV27 and TRBJ2-2, with 9 bases that match TRBD1. Germline trimming cut 3 bases from V and 1 base from J; bases unmatched to any gene: 6. CDR3 length: 17 amino acids. Germline values: CDR1 MNHEY, CDR2 SMNVEV (reference sequence). The CDR3 bases are TGTGCCAGCAGTTTTGCTCTGACAGGGGGGAACACCGGGGAGCTGTTTTTT. Translation: CASSFALTGGNTGELFF.

This rearrangement joins TRBV5-1 to TRBJ2-3; tentative D call: TRBD1 (6 bases). Per the germline V gene, CDR1 is SGHRS and CDR2 is YFSETQ. V was clipped by 7 bases and J by 5 bases, with 17 bases between them. The CDR3 consists of 14 residues. The CDR3 spells CASRRDTPLDTQYF. The CDR3 DNA is TGCGCCAGCCGCCGGGACACACCGCTAGATACGCAGTATTTT. The full variable domain, completed using reference TRBV5-1 and TRBJ2-3, is KAGVTQTPRYLIKTRGQQVTLSCSPISGHRSVSWYQQTPGQGLQFLFEYFSETQRNKGNFPGRFSGRQFSNSRSEMNVSTLELGDSALYLCASRRDTPLDTQYFGPGTRLTVL.

The chain carries TRBV5-1 and TRBJ2-7; 9 bases map to TRBD1. After removal of 2 bases from V and 4 bases from J, the junction contained 7 bases not matched to a gene. The CDR3 has 15 residues. Germline V gene data show CDR1 as SGHRS and CDR2 as YFSETQ. CDR3 residues: CASSLYGTGIYEQYF. The CDR3 DNA reads TGCGCCAGCAGCTTATACGGGACAGGGATATACGAGCAGTACTTC.

The CDR3, as DNA: TGTGCCAGTAGACCCCCGTGGGGGCTAGCGGGAGGGAATGAGCAGTTCTTC. Translated: CASRPPWGLAGGNEQFF. The rearrangement joins TRBV19 to TRBJ2-1, with 12 bases that match TRBD2. Losses at the gene ends were 6 bases for V and 7 bases for J; bases not matched to a gene: 13. There are 17 residues in the CDR3. Germline V lookup: CDR1 LNHDA, CDR2 SQIVND (reference sequence).